This TCR beta chain was found in a study of T cell changes during pregnancy in multiple sclerosis. Clones were sequenced by immunoSEQ multiplex PCR, and TCRdb holds only the in-frame ones, with some missing. The sample records 65,000 to 90,000 clones, about nine tenths being singletons. From germline, CDR1 is MNHNS and CDR2 SASEGT. With 6 bases removed from V and 10 bases from J, the gap between germline ends came to 15 bases. This CDR3 is 12 amino acids long. J is TRBJ1-2 and V is TRBV6-1; D is perhaps TRBD1 (6 bases). The specimen was PBMCs, collected in the first trimester of pregnancy. The sequence was collected from a female donor in good health, serving as a control in a pregnancy study. Some clones in this sample may be carry-over from other donors' samples. For the CDR3, the DNA is TGTGCCAGCAGCAGCGGGACACCTGACTACACCTTC. The encoded protein is CASSSGTPDYTF.